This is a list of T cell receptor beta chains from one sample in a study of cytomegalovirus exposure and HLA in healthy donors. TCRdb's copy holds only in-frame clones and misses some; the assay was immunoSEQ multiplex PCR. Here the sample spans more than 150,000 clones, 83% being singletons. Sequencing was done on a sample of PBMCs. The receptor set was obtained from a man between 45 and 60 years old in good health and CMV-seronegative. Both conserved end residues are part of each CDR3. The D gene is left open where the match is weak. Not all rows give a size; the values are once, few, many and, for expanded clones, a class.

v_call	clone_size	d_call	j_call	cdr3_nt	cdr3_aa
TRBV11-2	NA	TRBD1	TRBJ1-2	TGTGCCAGCAGCTTAGATCGTGGGTGGGCAGGGGGCGATGGCTACACCTTC	CASSLDRGWAGGDGYTF
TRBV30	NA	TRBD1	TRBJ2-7	TGTGCCTGGAGGATTCAGGGGGCTTACGAGCAGTACTTC	CAWRIQGAYEQYF
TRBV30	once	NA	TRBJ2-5	TGTGCCTGGAGCACCAGCGGGCTCCAAGAGACCCAGTACTTC	CAWSTSGLQETQYF
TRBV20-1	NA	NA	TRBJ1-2	TGCGCCAGCAAGAGGGATCAGGGCTACACCTTC	CASKRDQGYTF
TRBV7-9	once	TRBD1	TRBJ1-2	TGTGCCAGCAGCTCAACGGACAGGGGGAGAGACGGCTACACCTTC	CASSSTDRGRDGYTF
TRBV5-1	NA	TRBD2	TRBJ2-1	TGCGCCAGCAGCCGAGGACTAGCGGGGATTCCGAGCTCCTACAATGAGCAGTTCTTC	CASSRGLAGIPSSYNEQFF
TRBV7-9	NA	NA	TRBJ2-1	TGTGCCAGCAGCTACAAGTCGCGGTACAATGAGCAGTTCTTC	CASSYKSRYNEQFF
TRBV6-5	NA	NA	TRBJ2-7	TGTGCCAGCCCGGGAAACGACAGGACCTACTTC	CASPGNDRTYF
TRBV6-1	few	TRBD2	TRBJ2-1	TGTGCCAGCGTAGCGGGGGGCCTCCATGAGCAGTTCTTC	CASVAGGLHEQFF
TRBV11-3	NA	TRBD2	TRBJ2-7	TGTGCCAGCAGCACGGGACTAGCGGGAGTTGACGAGCAGTACTTC	CASSTGLAGVDEQYF
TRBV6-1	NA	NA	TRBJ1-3	TGTGCCAGCAGTGCTACCGGACAGCCAGTCGGAAACACCATATATTTT	CASSATGQPVGNTIYF
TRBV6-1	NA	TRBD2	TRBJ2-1	TGTGCCAGCAGTGGGGCTAGCGGGGTCTACAATGAGCAGTTCTTC	CASSGASGVYNEQFF
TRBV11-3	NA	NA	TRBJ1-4	TGTGCCAGCAGGAACCGGGATTGGGAAAAACTGTTTTTT	CASRNRDWEKLFF
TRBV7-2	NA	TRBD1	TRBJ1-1	TGTGCCAGCACGTTGGACAGGGTGATTGAAGCTTTCTTT	CASTLDRVIEAFF
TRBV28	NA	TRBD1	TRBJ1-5	TGTGCCAGCAGCCCCAGGGGGGAGCCCCAGCATTTT	CASSPRGEPQHF
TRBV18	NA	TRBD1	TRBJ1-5	TGTGCCAGCTCACCAAGGGGGCCGAGCAATCAGCCCCAGCATTTT	CASSPRGPSNQPQHF
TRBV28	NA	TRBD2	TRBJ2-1	TGTGCCAGCAGTTTTCTAGCGGGATGGAATGAGCAGTTCTTC	CASSFLAGWNEQFF
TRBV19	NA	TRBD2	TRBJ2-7	TGTGCCAGTAAGAGCGGGGCCTACGAGCAGTACTTC	CASKSGAYEQYF
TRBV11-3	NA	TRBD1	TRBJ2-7	TGTGCCAGCAGTGGGGGACAGAAGCAGTACTTC	CASSGGQKQYF
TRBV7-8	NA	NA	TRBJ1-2	TGTGCCAGCAGCTTAAGACAGACCCATAACTATGGCTACACCTTC	CASSLRQTHNYGYTF
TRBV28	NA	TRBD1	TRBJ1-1	TGTGCCAGCAGTCCCGGGACAGGGGGCTGGGGCACTGAAGCTTTCTTT	CASSPGTGGWGTEAFF
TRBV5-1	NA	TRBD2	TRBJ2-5	TGCGCCAGCAGCTTGGGTCCCAGCGGGGGTGAGACCCAGTACTTC	CASSLGPSGGETQYF
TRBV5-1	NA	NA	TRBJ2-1	TGCGCCAGCAGTTTGGACATAAGCTCCTACAATGAGCAGTTCTTC	CASSLDISSYNEQFF
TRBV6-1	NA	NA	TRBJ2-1	TGTGCCAGCAGTAGTCGGGACTCCTCCTACAATGAGCAGTTCTTC	CASSSRDSSYNEQFF
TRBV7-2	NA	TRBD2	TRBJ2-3	TGTGCCAGCAGCACACATGGGCGGGGGGGCGTGACAGATACGCAGTATTTT	CASSTHGRGGVTDTQYF
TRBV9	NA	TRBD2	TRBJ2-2	TGTGCCAGCAGCGTAGGACTAGCGGGAGGGTCGAGGACCGGGGAGCTGTTTTTT	CASSVGLAGGSRTGELFF
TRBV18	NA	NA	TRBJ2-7	TGTGCCAGCTCGCGGGGACAGCAGACGACCTACGAGCAGTACTTC	CASSRGQQTTYEQYF
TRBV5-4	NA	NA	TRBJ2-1	TGTGCCAGCAGCACAGGGATGGGTGAGCAGTTCTTC	CASSTGMGEQFF
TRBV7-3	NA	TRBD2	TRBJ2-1	TGTGCCAGCAGCTCTGGACTAGCGGGAGATGAGCAGTTCTTC	CASSSGLAGDEQFF
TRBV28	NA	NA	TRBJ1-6	TGTGCCAGCACTACCGGCAGGTCCGGTAATTCACCCCTCCACTTT	CASTTGRSGNSPLHF
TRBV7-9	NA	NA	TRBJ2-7	TGTTCCAGCAGCCAACAGGGCAACGAGCAGTACTTC	CSSSQQGNEQYF
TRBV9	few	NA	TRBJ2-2	TGTGCCAGCAGCGTAGCCGGGGTCGGCACCGGGGAGCTGTTTTTT	CASSVAGVGTGELFF
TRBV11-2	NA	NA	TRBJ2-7	TGTGCCAGCAGCTTAGCCCCGGGGGGCCCGTCCTACGAGCAGTACTTC	CASSLAPGGPSYEQYF
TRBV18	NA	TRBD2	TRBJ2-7	TGTGCCAGCTCACCTAGTAGCGGGAGTGGTTTCGAGCAGTACTTC	CASSPSSGSGFEQYF
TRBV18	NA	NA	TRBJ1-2	TGTGCCAGCTCACCATCAGGGGACCTATTCGGCTACACCTTC	CASSPSGDLFGYTF
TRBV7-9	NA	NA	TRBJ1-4	TGTGCCAGCAGCTTAACGGCACAGTTTGGTGAAAAACTGTTTTTT	CASSLTAQFGEKLFF
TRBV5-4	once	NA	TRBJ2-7	TGTGCCAGCAGCCTACAGCGGAGCTCCTACGAGCAGTACTTC	CASSLQRSSYEQYF
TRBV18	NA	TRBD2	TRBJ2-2	TGTGCCAGCTCAGGCGGGAGGACGGACACCGGGGAGCTGTTTTTT	CASSGGRTDTGELFF
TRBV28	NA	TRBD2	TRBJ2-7	TGTGCCAGCAGCCTGCTATGGGGGGGACACGAGCAGTACTTC	CASSLLWGGHEQYF
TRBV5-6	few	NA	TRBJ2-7	TGTGCCAGCAGCTTGCAGGGGTTTGCCGAGCAGTACTTC	CASSLQGFAEQYF
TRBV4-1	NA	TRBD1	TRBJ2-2	TGCGCCAGCAGCCACACGGACAGGGATATGTCCGGGGAGCTGTTTTTT	CASSHTDRDMSGELFF
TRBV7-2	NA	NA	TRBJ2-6	TGTGCCAGCAGCACCAGGGCGGGGATCAGGGCCAACGTCCTGACTTTC	CASSTRAGIRANVLTF
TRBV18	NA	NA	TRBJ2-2	TGTGCCAGCTCACCACTAGCCGGGGAGCTGTTTTTT	CASSPLAGELFF